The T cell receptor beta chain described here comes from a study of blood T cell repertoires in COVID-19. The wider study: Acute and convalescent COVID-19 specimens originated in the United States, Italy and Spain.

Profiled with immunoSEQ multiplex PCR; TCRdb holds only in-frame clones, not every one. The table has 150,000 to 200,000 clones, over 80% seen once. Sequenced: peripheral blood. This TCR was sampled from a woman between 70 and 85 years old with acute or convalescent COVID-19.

The DNA of the CDR3 is TGTGCCAGCAGTTACCCGGGGGGGAGCAATCAGCCCCAGCATTTT. Its protein product is CASSYPGGSNQPQHF. V gene TRBV6-6 combines with J gene TRBJ1-5; the D gene is possibly TRBD1 (5 bases). This CDR3 comprises 15 residues. Trimming left V 2 bases short and J 1 base short, with 9 bases between. Germline CDR1 and CDR2: MNHNY and SVGAGI (reference sequence).